The clone carrying this TCR beta chain was counted a single time. Its antigen is not known. The data stem from a study of OX40 agonist ivuxolimab in advanced cancers. The overall study: At just under 85% male, the cohort had a mean age of about 60 years, ranging from about 23 to 79.

General study points: Dose levels from 0.1 to 3.0 mg/kg saw CD4+ and CD8+ blood T cells expand clonally by week 6. Averaging showed that CD8+ T cells had more expanded clones than CD4+ did.

The assay was immunoSEQ multiplex PCR, and TCRdb's table has in-frame clones only and misses some. Among some 24,000 clones listed, about 80% were seen once. Germline lookup yields CDR1 SGHKS and CDR2 YYEKEE (reference sequence). V was pared by 0 bases and J by 5 bases, with 0 bases of the junction left unmatched. The length of the CDR3 is 14 residues. The sample consisted of CD4+ or CD8+ T cells sorted from blood, taken in a trial of the OX40 agonist ivuxolimab. The source of this sequence is an adult with an advanced solid tumor such as melanoma, head and neck, liver or kidney cancer. The J gene is TRBJ2-3, the V gene TRBV5-5, with 10 bases that match TRBD2. CDR3 nucleotide sequence: TGTGCCAGCAGCTTGGGACTAGCGGGAGATACGCAGTATTTT. Protein product: CASSLGLAGDTQYF.